This is a list of T cell receptor beta chains from one sample in a study of radiotherapy plus CTLA-4 blockade in lung cancer. The protocol was immunoSEQ multiplex PCR, while the TCRdb copy is restricted to in-frame clones and leaves out a portion. The repertoire holds about 77,000 clones, roughly 74% seen once, with roughly 10% in the top ten. Sequenced here: peripheral blood, sampled from a patient treated with radiotherapy plus ipilimumab. The source is a human donor with non-small cell lung cancer whose response to radiotherapy plus ipilimumab could not be evaluated. The CDR3 runs from the conserved cysteine through the conserved F or W. Fields, in order: D gene, J gene, V gene, clone size, CDR3 protein, CDR3 DNA. A D gene is named only where the DNA matches it firmly. Rows may omit the clone size; those that give it use once, few, many or a size class.

D: -
J: TRBJ2-3
V: TRBV18
size: -
CDR3: CASSGRDGSGTDTQYF
DNA: TGTGCCAGCTCTGGAAGGGACGGGAGTGGCACAGATACGCAGTATTTT

D: TRBD2
J: TRBJ2-7
V: TRBV30
size: once
CDR3: CAWSLAGRATHEQYF
DNA: TGTGCCTGGAGTTTAGCGGGCAGGGCAACCCACGAGCAGTACTTC

D: TRBD2
J: TRBJ2-5
V: TRBV4-1
size: -
CDR3: CASTPRPAGGRETQYF
DNA: TGCGCCAGCACCCCCCGCCCGGCGGGAGGGAGGGAGACCCAGTACTTC

D: -
J: TRBJ2-7
V: TRBV5-1
size: -
CDR3: CAGSFSTRGDGSEQYF
DNA: TGCGCCGGCAGCTTTTCCACTAGAGGCGATGGGTCCGAGCAGTACTTC

D: -
J: TRBJ2-7
V: TRBV7-2
size: -
CDR3: CASSLRGQIYEQYF
DNA: TGTGCCAGCAGCTTAAGAGGACAGATCTACGAGCAGTACTTC

D: TRBD2
J: TRBJ2-5
V: TRBV2
size: -
CDR3: CASNSGGNQETQYF
DNA: TGTGCCAGCAATAGCGGGGGCAACCAAGAGACCCAGTACTTC

D: TRBD1
J: TRBJ2-7
V: TRBV5-4
size: -
CDR3: CASSLARTGVDYEQYF
DNA: TGTGCCAGCAGCTTGGCCCGGACAGGGGTTGACTACGAGCAGTACTTC

D: TRBD1
J: TRBJ1-1
V: TRBV30
size: -
CDR3: CAWSAMDRVLTEAFF
DNA: TGTGCCTGGAGTGCCATGGACAGGGTCTTAACTGAAGCTTTCTTT

D: TRBD2
J: TRBJ2-1
V: TRBV18
size: -
CDR3: CASSPRPGTSDYNEQFF
DNA: TGTGCCAGCTCACCTAGACCCGGGACTAGCGACTACAATGAGCAGTTCTTC

D: TRBD1
J: TRBJ2-7
V: TRBV6-6
size: -
CDR3: CASSYSRTGPYEQYF
DNA: TGTGCCAGCAGTTACAGCAGGACAGGTCCCTACGAGCAGTACTTC

D: TRBD1
J: TRBJ2-1
V: TRBV27
size: -
CDR3: CASSTMTGWDLYNEQFF
DNA: TGTGCCAGCAGTACCATGACAGGGTGGGACCTTTACAATGAGCAGTTCTTC

D: TRBD1
J: TRBJ1-5
V: TRBV5-6
size: -
CDR3: CASSGVDRGNQPQHF
DNA: TGTGCCAGCAGCGGAGTCGACAGGGGCAATCAGCCCCAGCATTTT

D: TRBD1
J: TRBJ1-1
V: TRBV18
size: -
CDR3: CASSIQTGLMNTEAFF
DNA: TGTGCCAGCTCAATTCAGACAGGGCTGATGAACACTGAAGCTTTCTTT

D: -
J: TRBJ1-2
V: TRBV7-2
size: -
CDR3: CASSLSTGGIGYGYTF
DNA: TGTGCCAGCAGCTTAAGCACCGGGGGGATTGGCTATGGCTACACCTTC

D: -
J: TRBJ2-7
V: TRBV20-1
size: -
CDR3: CSARSDEQYF
DNA: TGCAGTGCTAGATCCGACGAGCAGTACTTC

D: -
J: TRBJ2-6
V: TRBV5-4
size: -
CDR3: CASSFGLTGIGANVLTF
DNA: TGTGCCAGCAGCTTTGGACTGACGGGCATTGGGGCCAACGTCCTGACTTTC

D: -
J: TRBJ1-2
V: TRBV30
size: -
CDR3: CAGQHKGLGYGYTF
DNA: TGTGCCGGACAACATAAAGGTCTGGGGTATGGCTACACCTTC

D: -
J: TRBJ1-6
V: TRBV5-4
size: -
CDR3: CASSLVGLGDSPLHF
DNA: TGTGCCAGCAGCTTGGTGGGGTTGGGAGATTCACCCCTCCACTTT

D: TRBD1
J: TRBJ1-1
V: TRBV27
size: -
CDR3: CASVKTGADTEAFF
DNA: TGTGCCAGTGTGAAGACAGGGGCGGACACTGAAGCTTTCTTT

D: -
J: TRBJ1-1
V: TRBV2
size: -
CDR3: CASSADMNTEAFF
DNA: TGTGCCAGCAGCGCGGACATGAACACTGAAGCTTTCTTT

D: -
J: TRBJ1-6
V: TRBV2
size: -
CDR3: CASSAQSDSPLHF
DNA: TGTGCCAGCAGTGCGCAGTCCGATTCACCCCTCCACTTT

D: -
J: TRBJ2-2
V: TRBV27
size: once
CDR3: CASSKGGEVGELFF
DNA: TGTGCCAGCTCAAAAGGAGGGGAAGTCGGGGAGCTGTTTTTT

D: TRBD1
J: TRBJ1-2
V: TRBV27
size: -
CDR3: CASTPGTGGGSNYGYTF
DNA: TGTGCCAGCACCCCCGGGACAGGGGGAGGGAGTAACTATGGCTACACCTTC

D: TRBD1
J: TRBJ2-7
V: TRBV5-8
size: -
CDR3: CASSLEGTVSYEQYF
DNA: TGTGCCAGCAGCTTGGAAGGGACAGTCTCCTACGAGCAGTACTTC

D: -
J: TRBJ1-1
V: TRBV10-3
size: -
CDR3: CAIRPHYRSMNTEAFF
DNA: TGTGCCATCAGACCACATTACAGGTCCATGAACACTGAAGCTTTCTTT

D: TRBD1
J: TRBJ1-2
V: TRBV14
size: -
CDR3: CASSQRTGNYGYTF
DNA: TGTGCCAGCAGCCAAAGGACAGGGAACTATGGCTACACCTTC

D: TRBD1
J: TRBJ2-7
V: TRBV7-8
size: -
CDR3: CASSLRTGPYEQYF
DNA: TGTGCCAGCAGCCTAAGGACAGGACCCTACGAGCAGTACTTC

D: TRBD1
J: TRBJ2-6
V: TRBV9
size: -
CDR3: CASSVDPGGHSGANVLTF
DNA: TGTGCCAGCAGCGTAGATCCAGGGGGCCACTCTGGGGCCAACGTCCTGACTTTC

D: -
J: TRBJ2-3
V: TRBV5-4
size: once
CDR3: CASSLRTFGGTDTQYF
DNA: TGTGCCAGCAGCTTAAGGACTTTCGGCGGCACAGATACGCAGTATTTT

D: TRBD1
J: TRBJ2-4
V: TRBV11-1
size: few
CDR3: CASSRDRVAIQYF
DNA: TGTGCCAGCAGCCGAGACAGGGTAGCCATTCAGTACTTC

D: TRBD2
J: TRBJ2-1
V: TRBV4-1
size: -
CDR3: CASSQEESGLAATNEQFF
DNA: TGCGCCAGCAGCCAAGAAGAGTCAGGCCTAGCGGCAACCAATGAGCAGTTCTTC

D: TRBD1
J: TRBJ1-1
V: TRBV5-4
size: -
CDR3: CASRSTGMTTEAFF
DNA: TGTGCCAGCAGATCGACAGGGATGACGACTGAAGCTTTCTTT

D: -
J: TRBJ2-7
V: TRBV30
size: -
CDR3: CAWRRDSAGEQYF
DNA: TGTGCCTGGAGGAGGGACTCGGCCGGCGAGCAGTACTTC

D: -
J: TRBJ1-5
V: TRBV27
size: -
CDR3: CASSLQGGQPQHF
DNA: TGTGCCAGCAGTTTACAGGGAGGTCAGCCCCAGCATTTT

D: TRBD1
J: TRBJ1-1
V: TRBV18
size: -
CDR3: CASSLQTTGTGAFF
DNA: TGTGCCAGCTCACTACAAACGACAGGGACCGGAGCTTTCTTT

D: TRBD1
J: TRBJ1-6
V: TRBV6-1
size: -
CDR3: CASRVTGGVDSPLHF
DNA: TGTGCCAGCAGGGTCACAGGGGGTGTCGATTCACCCCTCCACTTT

D: -
J: TRBJ1-3
V: TRBV7-2
size: few
CDR3: CASSLSSVGNTIYF
DNA: TGTGCCAGCAGCTTAAGTTCGGTTGGAAACACCATATATTTT